These 21 T cell receptor beta chains were all obtained from the same sample, sequenced in a study of monozygotic twins with inflammatory bowel disease. No DNA is given; TCRdb re-called the 5' RACE reads and lists each CDR3 protein once. Its table lists approximately 200,000 distinct CDR3 sequences. The sample was blood. The receptors derive from a human donor with ulcerative colitis or Crohn's disease, or a healthy co-twin of an affected twin (not recorded which).

The chain carries TRBV10-3 and TRBJ2-7. This CDR3 has 14 residues. CDR1 and CDR2 from the germline V gene are ENHRY and SYGVKD. The CDR3 reads CAISEGLAPYEQYF.

The chain combines TRBV11-2 with TRBJ1-1. This CDR3 is built from 15 residues. The germline V gene has CDR1 SGHAT and CDR2 FQNNGV. The CDR3 sequence: CASSPEGRVNTEAFF.

The chain links TRBV2 to TRBJ1-5; the D call of TRBD1 rests on TCRdb alone, since no DNA is present to check it. Germline CDR1 is SNHLY and CDR2 is FYNNEI. This CDR3 contains 13 residues. The CDR3 sequence is CASKGDLNQPQHF.

The chain recombines TRBV14 with TRBJ2-2; TCRdb outputs TRBD2, but without DNA this stays unchecked. CDR3 length equals 15 residues. Germline V gives CDR1 SGHDN, CDR2 FVKESK. CDR3 sequence reads: CASSQEATRTGELFF.

The chain uses TRBV9 and TRBJ2-7; TCRdb selects TRBD1, and the lack of DNA leaves this call unchecked. The CDR3 covers 13 residues. Germline V CDR1 and CDR2: SGDLS, YYNGEE. CDR3 sequence: CASSSGQGNEQYF. The whole variable domain, filled in from reference TRBV9 and TRBJ2-7, reads DSGVTQTPKHLITATGQRVTLRCSPRSGDLSVYWYQQSLDQGLQFLIQYYNGEERAKGNILERFSAQQFPDLHSELNLSSLELGDSALYFCASSSGQGNEQYFGPGTRLTVT.

The V and J genes are TRBV27 and TRBJ2-7; lacking DNA, the TRBD1 call made by TCRdb goes unchecked. The germline V gene has CDR1 MNHEY and CDR2 SMNVEV (reference sequence). The CDR3 is 12 amino acids. The CDR3 sequence: CASSPGIGEQYF.

The gene calls are TRBV5-4 and TRBJ2-5; no DNA is available, so the TRBD1 call from TCRdb remains unchecked. CDR3 length equals 16 residues. Germline loops: CDR1 SGHNT, CDR2 YYREEE (reference sequence). CDR3 amino acids: CASSLAQAGAQETQYF.

This chain joins TRBV7-3 and TRBJ2-3. In germline, CDR1 is SGHTA, CDR2 FQGTGA. The CDR3 length is 15 residues. The CDR3 spells CASSLAGLAADTQYF. Based on the CDR3 plus reference TRBV7-3 and TRBJ2-3, the full variable domain is GAGVSQTPSNKVTEKGKYVELRCDPISGHTALYWYRQSLGQGPEFLIYFQGTGAADDSGLPNDRFFAVRPEGSVSTLKIQRTERGDSAVYLCASSLAGLAADTQYFGPGTRLTVL.

J is TRBJ1-1 and V is TRBV30; TCRdb picks TRBD1, but there is no DNA to check that call. The CDR3 has 12 residues. CDR1 is GTSNPN and CDR2 is SVGIG in the germline V gene (reference sequence). CDR3 protein: CATVRGETEAFF.

This rearrangement joins TRBV7-9 to TRBJ1-4; TCRdb proposes TRBD1, but this gene call is untestable without DNA. Per germline, CDR1 SEHNR and CDR2 FQNEAQ (reference sequence). The CDR3 contains 17 residues. The CDR3 region is CASSFPDSRATNEKLFF.

The chain carries TRBV5-5 and TRBJ1-2. Germline lookup yields CDR1 SGHKS and CDR2 YYEKEE (reference sequence). The CDR3 has 13 amino acids. The CDR3 protein is CASSLQLNYGYTF. Complete variable domain (other parts from reference TRBV5-5 and TRBJ1-2): DAGVTQSPTHLIKTRGQQVTLRCSPISGHKSVSWYQQVLGQGPQFIFQYYEKEERGRGNFPDRFSARQFPNYSSELNVNALLLGDSALYLCASSLQLNYGYTFGSGTRLTVV.

The gene calls are TRBV5-8 and TRBJ1-3. Germline lookup yields CDR1 SGHTS and CDR2 YDEGEE. The CDR3 loop spans 16 amino acids. The CDR3: CASSLGWQVSGNTIYF.

The gene calls are TRBV6-1 and TRBJ2-5; there is no DNA to check the TCRdb D call of TRBD1. CDR3 length equals 13 residues. Germline-derived CDR1 and CDR2 are MNHNS and SASEGT. The chain's CDR3 is CASSGTPQETQYF.

This sequence joins TRBV10-3 and TRBJ2-7. Germline CDR1 reads ENHRY; CDR2 reads SYGVKD. This CDR3 is 13 amino acids long. The CDR3 sequence is CATAFASAYEQYF.

The V and J genes are TRBV5-1 and TRBJ2-6. Germline V CDR1 and CDR2: SGHRS, YFSETQ. The CDR3 sequence is 15 residues long. This chain's CDR3 is CASSEQTDGANVLTF.

The V gene is TRBV4-1, the J gene TRBJ2-7. The CDR3 sequence is 15 residues long. The germline CDR1 and CDR2 sequences are MGHRA and YSYEKL. CDR3 in amino acids: CASSQDPAGPYEQYF.

This chain joins TRBV6-2 or TRBV6-3 and TRBJ2-2; TCRdb picks TRBD2, but there is no DNA to check that call. The CDR3 is made up of 17 amino acids. CDR1 and CDR2 from the germline V gene are MNHEY and SVGEGT. The CDR3 is CASRGWGSGSRTGELFF.

The chain combines TRBV12-3 or TRBV12-4 with TRBJ1-2; no DNA is available, so the TRBD1 call from TCRdb remains unchecked. The CDR3 spans 15 residues. CDR3 loop: CASSSDREANYGYTF.

The chain has TRBV7-2 and TRBJ2-7; the D call from TCRdb, TRBD2, cannot be confirmed without DNA. Looked up from germline, CDR1 is SGHTA and CDR2 is FQGNSA. CDR3 length equals 15 residues. The CDR3 region is CASSPRLAGENEQYF.

The chain couples TRBV2 to TRBJ1-4. CDR1 and CDR2 from the germline V gene are SNHLY and FYNNEI. This CDR3 contains 14 residues. The CDR3 region is CASRAQATNEKLFF. Variable domain in full (rest from reference TRBV2 and TRBJ1-4): EPEVTQTPSHQVTQMGQEVILRCVPISNHLYFYWYRQILGQKVEFLVSFYNNEISEKSEIFDDQFSVERPDGSNFTLKIRSTKLEDSAMYFCASRAQATNEKLFFGSGTQLSVL.

This chain uses TRBV7-2 with TRBJ2-5. CDR1 and CDR2 (germline): SGHTA, FQGNSA. The CDR3 runs 15 residues. This CDR3 reads CASSSQPQVQETQYF.